What follows describes a single T cell receptor (beta chain). What this receptor recognizes is not known. No much larger clonotype is one base removed from it; base qualities were not supplied. This entry belongs to a study of technical replicates of blood from several donors (dated 2017 in TCRdb). After removal of 5 bases from V and 7 bases from J, the junction retains 4 bases not matched to a gene. In the germline V gene, CDR1 corresponds to SGHTA and CDR2 to FQGTGA. The CDR3 covers 12 residues, taking in both the cysteine and the phenylalanine. Solely the CDR3 DNA is kept, with 36 bases framed from the first base. Library method: the immunoSEQ multiplex PCR assay. TCRdb provides this immuneACCESS table in a form limited to in-frame rearrangements. Some clones are lacking; in checked studies, under half of them reflect an unresolved V gene, and why the rest are absent is not known. This sample comprises tens of thousands of clones, approximately 95% of them detected only once. The ten biggest clones cover 0.34% of the sample.

The sequence derives from a human donor in good health. The sequencing sample was made of T cells isolated from PBMCs. The rearranged chain carries TRBV7-3 and TRBJ1-2; 7 central nucleotides agree with TRBD1. The CDR3 sequence is CASSPDRVGYTF. In nucleotides, the sequence is TGTGCCAGCAGCCCCGACAGGGTTGGCTACACCTTC.